This TCR beta chain was identified during a study of tumor and adjacent non-tumor tissue in lung cancer (dated by TCRdb to between 2018 and 2020). Regarding the study in general: Patients with adenocarcinoma (over 11), squamous cell carcinoma (2) and small cell lung cancer (1) were included in the cohort. Ages among the roughly 15 patients ranged from roughly 31 to 80 years, there were roughly 10 men and 5 women, and disease was at TNM stage I to III. In total, sequencing yielded 125,075,908 productive TCRbeta reads, which works out to an average of around 4.2 million reads per sample. The study compared bulk TCRbeta repertoires from lung tumor tissue and matched distant non-tumor lung tissue of about 14 lung cancer patients. For each patient, one tumor sample and one normal lung sample were taken, giving under 35 paired specimens that underwent TCRbeta CDR3 sequencing. Overall study outcomes, separate from this receptor: Peripheral blood was not sequenced, so blood TCRbeta repertoires were not examined in the lung cancer patients of the study. Tumor tissue showed significantly higher TCR diversity (inverse Simpson) than normal lung tissue, at 431.37 vs 166.20 (P = 0.0075, Mann-Whitney U test). The cohort had only around 14 patients, and the authors noted that larger samples and more detailed clinical data are needed. TCR diversity was significantly higher in younger patients, and higher tumor TCR diversity was associated with shorter overall and disease-free survival. Neither the sequencing platform nor unique molecular identifiers are named or mentioned anywhere in the methods. In normal lung, the top 100 clones accounted for a significantly larger cumulative share of the repertoire than in tumor tissue.

Bulk unsorted tissue served as the source for RNA extraction, and RNA quality was assessed using a NanoDrop ND-1000 and an Agilent 2100. The normal lung samples consisted of distant non-tumor tissue collected more than 3 cm from the tumor edge. The donors were newly diagnosed lung cancer patients admitted for thoracic surgery in China from August to November 2014 who had not received prior chemotherapy. Patients with previous radiotherapy or chemotherapy, or with another concurrent cancer, were excluded from the study. Surgical tissue pieces of about 1-2.3 cm3 were preserved in RNAlater solution and were kept at -80 degrees C until use. The library came from multiplex PCR. The data were produced on an Illumina HiSeq 2500. TCRbeta libraries were built by three rounds of nested PCR using primers (Table S4), following protocols modified from ARM-PCR. Before sequencing, PCR products of 200-500 bp were excised from the gel and purified with the QIAquick gel extraction kit. As for the authors' bioinformatics: Reads were cleaned with Trimmomatic, merged with FLASH into complete CDR3 sequences, and assigned to V(D)J germline segments with MiTCR. Clonal diversity was computed as the inverse Simpson's index with VDJtools. Productive reads were defined as in-frame sequences without a premature stop codon. The public reads were quality trimmed at Q25 with fastp and then assembled into clones with MiXCR by TCRdb, keeping productive beta chains. Rows are combined by CDR3 protein, so each entry shows the most common genes and DNA. The V and J calls were not made by the authors but by TCRdb's processing. The sample profile shows tens of thousands of distinct CDR3 sequences; just over 75% of them were found once. The ten largest clones take up around 43% of the sample.

A word on this clonotype: No antigen is known for it. This may be a read error: a much more frequent sequence differs by one nucleotide.

The CDR3 numbers 13 residues from cysteine through phenylalanine. Only the CDR3 portion is preserved as DNA: 39 bases, with reading frame beginning at the first base. For CDR1 and CDR2, the germline V gene (reference sequence) lists MNHNY and SVGAGI. The receptor comes from a man between 65 and 85 years old with non-small cell lung cancer. Input material: distant non-tumor lung tissue. The receptor chain draws on TRBV6-6 and TRBJ1-2, with the D gene too uncertain to name. In nucleotide form, the sequence is TGTGCCAGCAGTTACGGGCAGAACTATGACTACACCTTC. It specifies CASSYGQNYDYTF.